The present T cell receptor (beta chain) was sequenced within a study of T cell responses to AZD1222 COVID-19 vaccine. Broader study findings: Increased Spike-specific TCR breadth and depth were observed after two AZD1222 doses.

Turning to this clone: No antigen is known for it.

The germline gives CDR1 SGDLS, CDR2 YYNGEE. The CDR3 has 15 residues. V gave up 0 bases and J gave up 5 bases; unmatched junction bases: 8. Data came from immunoSEQ multiplex PCR; TCRdb stores just in-frame clones and leaves some out. The sample yields some 100,000 clones, 87% seen once. The sequencing used peripheral blood, collected on day 0 of AZD1222 vaccination. V and J are TRBV9 and TRBJ2-7, with TRBD2 matching 7 bases. The TCR sequence derives from an adult in good health. Written as DNA, the CDR3 is TGTGCCAGCAGCGTAGGGGGGACTATGGGCCACGAGCAGTACTTC. Amino acids: CASSVGGTMGHEQYF.